One sample yielded the 8 T cell receptor beta chains listed below, sequenced in a study of post-analysis software for immune sequencing data. Whole-study results and caveats: Compared with controls, patients had more of about five TRBV segments, including TRBV5-6, TRBV5-1 and TRBV20-1.

Antigens of these TCRs are unknown. TCR beta cDNA libraries had unique molecular identifiers. Each CDR3 protein is one row after TCRdb ran MiXCR on the PCR reads. The data contain more than 350,000 distinct CDR3 sequences, approximately 42% of them singletons. Sequenced: blood. Receptor source: a girl aged 2 to 10 with multiple sclerosis.

The chain combines TRBV4-2 with TRBJ2-5; 10 nucleotides align to TRBD2. Germline loops: CDR1 LGHNA, CDR2 YNFKEQ. CDR3 length equals 18 residues. Germline trimming cut 0 bases from V and 1 base from J; bases unmatched to any gene: 8. In nucleotides, the CDR3 is TGTGCCAGCAGCCAAGAGTTGGCTAGCGGGAGTATCCAAGAGACCCAGTACTTC. Translating gives CASSQELASGSIQETQYF.

The rearrangement joins TRBV7-8 to TRBJ2-3; 8 bases map to TRBD1. This CDR3 spans 15 amino acids. CDR1 SGHVS and CDR2 FQNEAQ come from the germline V gene. Trimming cost V 1 base and J 8 bases; bases outside gene matches: 8. The CDR3 nucleotides are TGTGCCAGCAGCTTAGTGAGACAGGGGTTTGGTACGCAGTATTTT. Translated, it gives CASSLVRQGFGTQYF.

The chain carries TRBV5-5 and TRBJ2-7; D might be TRBD2 (5 bases). V was trimmed by 0 bases and J by 1 base, leaving 8 bases between them. The CDR3 is 14 amino acids. The germline V gene encodes CDR1 SGHKS and CDR2 YYEKEE (reference sequence). CDR3 sequence (DNA): TGTGCCAGCAGCTTGGACAGCGGATCCTACGAGCAGTACTTC. Translated, it gives CASSLDSGSYEQYF.

This rearrangement joins TRBV6-5 to TRBJ1-6, with D uncertain. This CDR3 is 15 amino acids long. Germline V gene sequence: CDR1 MNHEY, CDR2 SVGAGI. V was trimmed by 5 bases and J by 8 bases, leaving 16 bases between them. CDR3 sequence: CASSTLPGGDSPLHF. CDR3 coding DNA: TGTGCCAGCAGTACCCTGCCAGGAGGAGATTCACCCCTCCACTTT.

This rearrangement joins TRBV28 to TRBJ1-1; D may be TRBD1 (5 bases). Germline V CDR1 and CDR2: MDHEN, SYDVKM. V lost 2 bases to trimming and J lost 4 bases, with 8 bases between them. CDR3 length: 13 amino acids. Here the CDR3 DNA reads TGTGCCAGCAGTTTACAAACAGGCACTGAAGCTTTCTTT. It translates to CASSLQTGTEAFF.

This clonotype has only a few counts. A much more abundant neighbour one base away suggests this may be a read error. V and J are TRBV7-2 and TRBJ2-7, with D uncertain. Germline V gives CDR1 SGHTA, CDR2 FQGNSA. The CDR3 is made up of 15 amino acids. CDR3 coding DNA: TGTGCCAGCAGCTTAGACGAAGGAACCAAGTACGGGCAGTACTTC. Translating it yields CASSLDEGTKYGQYF.

CDR3 sequence: CASSVGAYNEQFF. The CDR3 DNA sequence: TGCGCCAGCAGCGTCGGGGCGTACAATGAGCAGTTCTTC. The rearrangement joins TRBV5-1 to TRBJ2-1, with D possibly being TRBD1 or TRBD2 (5 bases each). Trimming took off 4 bases at V and 4 bases at J, with 9 bases between the two ends. Germline values: CDR1 SGHRS, CDR2 YFSETQ. The CDR3 has 13 amino acids.

The gene calls are TRBV29-1 and TRBJ1-1, with 7 bases aligning to TRBD1. V dropped 5 bases and J dropped 5; count of bases not matched to a gene: 5. This CDR3 spans 12 amino acids. Germline V gene lookup returns CDR1 SQVTM and CDR2 ANQGSEA. CDR3 protein: CSVRGRVTEAFF. The CDR3 coding sequence is TGCAGCGTTAGGGGGCGCGTTACTGAAGCTTTCTTT.